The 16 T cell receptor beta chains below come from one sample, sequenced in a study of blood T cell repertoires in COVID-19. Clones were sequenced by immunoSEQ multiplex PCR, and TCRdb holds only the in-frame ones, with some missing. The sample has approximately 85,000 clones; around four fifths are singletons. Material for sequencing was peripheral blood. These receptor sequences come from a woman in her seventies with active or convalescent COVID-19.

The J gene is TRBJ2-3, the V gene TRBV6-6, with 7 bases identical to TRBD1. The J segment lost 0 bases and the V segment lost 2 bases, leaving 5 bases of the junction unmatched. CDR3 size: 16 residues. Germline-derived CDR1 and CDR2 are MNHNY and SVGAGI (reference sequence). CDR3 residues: CASSYLGTESTDTQYF. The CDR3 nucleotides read TGTGCCAGCAGTTACCTGGGGACAGAAAGCACAGATACGCAGTATTTT.

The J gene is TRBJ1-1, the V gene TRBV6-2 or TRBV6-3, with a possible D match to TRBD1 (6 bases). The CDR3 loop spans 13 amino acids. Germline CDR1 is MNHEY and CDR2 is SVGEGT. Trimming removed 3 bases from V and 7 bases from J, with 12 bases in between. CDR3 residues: CASSYQGRGEAFF. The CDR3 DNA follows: TGTGCCAGCAGTTATCAGGGGCGAGGTGAAGCTTTCTTT.

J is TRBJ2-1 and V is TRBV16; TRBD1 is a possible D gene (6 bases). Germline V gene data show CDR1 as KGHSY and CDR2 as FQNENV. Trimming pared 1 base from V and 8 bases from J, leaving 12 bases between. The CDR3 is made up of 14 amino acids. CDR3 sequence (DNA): TGTGCCAGCAGCCAATATACAGGGAGTTATGAGCAGTTCTTC. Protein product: CASSQYTGSYEQFF.

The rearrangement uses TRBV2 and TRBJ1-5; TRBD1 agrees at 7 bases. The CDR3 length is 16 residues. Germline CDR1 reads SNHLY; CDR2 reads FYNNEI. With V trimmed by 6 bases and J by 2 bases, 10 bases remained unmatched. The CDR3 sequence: CASRGIRTGGNQPQHF. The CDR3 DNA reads TGTGCCAGCAGGGGTATACGGACAGGAGGCAATCAGCCCCAGCATTTT.

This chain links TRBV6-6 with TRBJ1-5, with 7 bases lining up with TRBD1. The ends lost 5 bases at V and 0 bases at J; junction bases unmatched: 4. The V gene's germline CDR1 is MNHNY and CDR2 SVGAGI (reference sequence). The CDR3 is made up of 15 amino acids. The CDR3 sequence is CASSPGQYSNQPQHF. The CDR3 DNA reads TGTGCCAGCAGTCCGGGACAGTATAGCAATCAGCCCCAGCATTTT.

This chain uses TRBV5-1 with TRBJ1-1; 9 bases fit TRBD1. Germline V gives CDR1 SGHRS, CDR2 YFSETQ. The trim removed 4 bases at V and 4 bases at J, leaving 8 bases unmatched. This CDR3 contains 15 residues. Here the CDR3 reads CASSMGGQGITEAFF. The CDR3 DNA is TGCGCCAGCAGCATGGGCGGACAGGGGATCACTGAAGCTTTCTTT.

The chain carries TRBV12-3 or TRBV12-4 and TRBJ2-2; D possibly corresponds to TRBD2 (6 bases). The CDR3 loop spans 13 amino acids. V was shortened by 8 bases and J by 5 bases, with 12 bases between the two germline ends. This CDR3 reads CASLGGGTGELFF. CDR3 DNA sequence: TGTGCCAGCCTGGGGGGTGGGACCGGGGAGCTGTTTTTT.

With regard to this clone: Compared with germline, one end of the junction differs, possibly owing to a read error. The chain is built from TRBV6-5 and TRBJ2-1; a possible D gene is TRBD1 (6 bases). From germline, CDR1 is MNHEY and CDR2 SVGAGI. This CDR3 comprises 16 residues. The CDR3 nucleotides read TGTGCCAGCAGTAACTCCGGGACACAGACCTACAATGAGCAGTTCTTC. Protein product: CASSNSGTQTYNEQFF.

The CDR3 DNA follows: TGCGCCAGCAGCTTGGATCGGGGGGCCTACGAGCAGTACTTC. It codes for CASSLDRGAYEQYF. V usage is TRBV5-1 and J usage is TRBJ2-7; 7 nucleotides align to TRBD2. The CDR3 consists of 14 residues. Unmatched junction bases numbered 2, after V lost 0 bases and J lost 2 bases. Germline V gene sequence: CDR1 SGHRS, CDR2 YFSETQ.

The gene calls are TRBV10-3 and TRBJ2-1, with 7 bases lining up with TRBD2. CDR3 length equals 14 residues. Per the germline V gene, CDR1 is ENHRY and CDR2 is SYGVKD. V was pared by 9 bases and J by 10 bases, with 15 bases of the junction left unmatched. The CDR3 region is CAMAVGGSQTEQFF. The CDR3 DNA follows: TGTGCCATGGCCGTGGGGGGGAGTCAAACGGAGCAGTTCTTC.

The CDR3 loop is CASQTGGNGNSPLHF. The CDR3 DNA reads as TGTGCCAGCCAAACAGGGGGTAATGGAAATTCACCCCTCCACTTT. This chain links TRBV5-6 with TRBJ1-6; 8 bases match TRBD1. The CDR3 sequence is 15 residues long. Trimming took 7 bases from V and 7 from J; bases not matched to a gene: 10. CDR1 is SGHDT and CDR2 is YYEEEE in the germline V gene.

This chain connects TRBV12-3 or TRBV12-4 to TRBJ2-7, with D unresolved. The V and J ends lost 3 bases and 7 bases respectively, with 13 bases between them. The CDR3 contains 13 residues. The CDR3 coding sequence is TGTGCCAGCAGTTTTTCTTACACGAGGGAGCAGTACTTC. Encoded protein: CASSFSYTREQYF.

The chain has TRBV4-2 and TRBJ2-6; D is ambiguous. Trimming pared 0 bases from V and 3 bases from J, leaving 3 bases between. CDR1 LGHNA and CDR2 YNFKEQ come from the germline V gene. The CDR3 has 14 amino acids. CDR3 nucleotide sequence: TGTGCCAGCAGCCAAGACGGTGGGGCCAACGTCCTGACTTTC. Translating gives CASSQDGGANVLTF.

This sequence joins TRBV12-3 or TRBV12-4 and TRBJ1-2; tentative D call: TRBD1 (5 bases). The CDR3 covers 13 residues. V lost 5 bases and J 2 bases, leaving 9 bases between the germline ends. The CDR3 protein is CASSRRGNYGYTF. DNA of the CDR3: TGTGCCAGCAGTCGCCGGGGGAACTATGGCTACACCTTC.

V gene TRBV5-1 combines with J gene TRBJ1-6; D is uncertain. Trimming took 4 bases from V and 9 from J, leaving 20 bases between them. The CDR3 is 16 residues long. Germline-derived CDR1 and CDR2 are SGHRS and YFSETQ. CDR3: CASSATLGIIVSPLHF. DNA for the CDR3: TGCGCCAGCAGCGCGACCCTAGGTATCATCGTTTCACCCCTCCACTTT.

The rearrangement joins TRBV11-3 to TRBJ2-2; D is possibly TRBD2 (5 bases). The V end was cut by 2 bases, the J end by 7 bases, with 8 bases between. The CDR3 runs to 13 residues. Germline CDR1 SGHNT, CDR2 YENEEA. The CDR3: CASSLFAGGELFF. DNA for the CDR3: TGTGCCAGCAGCTTATTTGCGGGCGGGGAGCTGTTTTTT.